One sample yielded the 20 T cell receptor beta chains listed below, sequenced in a study of response to subunit inactivated influenza vaccine. TCRdb processed the RT-PCR reads anew with MiXCR; each CDR3 protein has one entry. The repertoire holds about 650,000 distinct CDR3 sequences, with approximately 15% as singletons. Sequencing used PBMCs from blood, obtained roughly 12 days after vaccination. The receptor source for this set is a man in his fifties who received an inactivated influenza vaccine.

The chain links TRBV5-1 to TRBJ1-2, with TRBD1 matching 9 bases. V was clipped by 4 bases and J by 4 bases; unmatched bases: 5. The CDR3 loop spans 14 amino acids. The V gene's germline CDR1 is SGHRS and CDR2 YFSETQ. The CDR3: CASSGTGSSYGYTF. The DNA of the CDR3 is TGCGCCAGCAGCGGGACAGGGTCTAGCTATGGCTACACCTTC.

This clonotype was observed a few times. The chain couples TRBV12-3 or TRBV12-4 to TRBJ2-4, with a possible D match to TRBD2 (6 bases). The germline V and J ends were trimmed by 7 bases and 0 bases, with 16 bases remaining between them. The CDR3 runs 16 residues. The CDR3 is CASTRGTDLAKNIQYF. The CDR3 DNA reads TGTGCCAGCACCCGAGGGACTGATCTAGCCAAAAACATTCAGTACTTC.

The chain carries TRBV12-3 or TRBV12-4 and TRBJ2-1; 9 bases line up with TRBD2. The ends lost 4 bases at V and 9 bases at J; junction bases unmatched: 7. CDR3 length: 14 amino acids. The CDR3 loop is CASSSLAGLIEQFF. The CDR3 bases are TGTGCCAGCAGTTCCCTAGCGGGATTGATTGAGCAGTTCTTC.

In this sample, this clonotype turned up a few times. The CDR3 DNA reads as TGTGCCACCAGTGATTGGGACAGTCCCTACGAGCAGTACTTC. Translated, it gives CATSDWDSPYEQYF. The chain employs TRBV24-1 and TRBJ2-7; 7 bases are a match to TRBD1. The germline CDR1 and CDR2 sequences are KGHDR and SFDVKD. The trim removed 2 bases at V and 2 bases at J, leaving 2 bases unmatched. The CDR3 consists of 14 residues.

The table lists this clonotype with many counts. V usage is TRBV7-2 and J usage is TRBJ1-6; D gene unclear. Germline-derived CDR1 and CDR2 are SGHTA and FQGNSA. Deletions cut 1 base from V and 4 bases from J, with 8 bases between. The CDR3 contains 15 residues. For the CDR3, the DNA is TGTGCCAGCAGCTTAGTCTCAGCATATAATTCACCCCTCCACTTT. It yields the protein CASSLVSAYNSPLHF.

The rearrangement joins TRBV29-1 to TRBJ2-2; TRBD1 or TRBD2 may be the D gene (6 bases each). Germline V lookup: CDR1 SQVTM, CDR2 ANQGSEA. Trimming removed 6 bases at V and 6 bases at J, with 14 bases between. This CDR3 region has 13 residues. The CDR3 nucleotides read TGCAGCGTCGGGGGCGGGGCACCCGGGGAGCTGTTTTTT. It encodes CSVGGGAPGELFF.

This clonotype has just a few counts. The V and J genes are TRBV5-1 and TRBJ1-2; D perhaps matches TRBD1 (5 bases). This CDR3 has 13 residues. CDR1 is SGHRS and CDR2 is YFSETQ in the germline V gene. V was cut by 3 bases and J by 2 bases, with 8 bases left in between. The CDR3 DNA reads TGCGCCAGCAGCTCCGGGACCAACTATGGCTACACCTTC. It translates to CASSSGTNYGYTF.

This chain connects TRBV6-2 or TRBV6-3 to TRBJ2-1; 10 bases agree with TRBD1. V was pared by 3 bases and J by 3 bases, with 8 bases of the junction left unmatched. The CDR3 is 17 residues long. Germline lookup yields CDR1 MNHEY and CDR2 SVGEGT. CDR3 coding DNA: TGTGCCAGCAGTTATCGTCCGGGACAGGGGATCTACAATGAGCAGTTCTTC. It encodes CASSYRPGQGIYNEQFF.

This chain connects TRBV7-9 to TRBJ2-1; 9 bases are a match to TRBD2. V lost 1 base to trimming and J lost 9 bases; unmatched junction nucleotides: 10. The germline CDR1 and CDR2 sequences are SEHNR and FQNEAQ (reference sequence). The CDR3 extends over 16 amino acids. The CDR3 nucleotides are TGTGCCAGCAGCTTAGATAGCGGGAGCCGCCCCAGTGAGCAGTTCTTC. Translating it yields CASSLDSGSRPSEQFF.

The V call is TRBV28, the J call TRBJ1-1, with 8 bases that match TRBD1. This CDR3 comprises 17 residues. Per the germline V gene, CDR1 is MDHEN and CDR2 is SYDVKM. With 6 bases clipped from V and 5 bases from J, the junction kept 17 bases outside the gene matches. The CDR3 loop is CASRSWVSGGAETEAFF. The CDR3 DNA sequence: TGTGCCAGCAGATCTTGGGTATCAGGGGGCGCCGAGACTGAAGCTTTCTTT. The full variable domain, completed using reference TRBV28 and TRBJ1-1, is DVKVTQSSRYLVKRTGEKVFLECVQDMDHENMFWYRQDPGLGLRLIYFSYDVKMKEKGDIPEGYSVSREKKERFSLILESASTNQTSMYLCASRSWVSGGAETEAFFGQGTRLTVV.

The chain joins TRBV30 to TRBJ2-5; possible D gene TRBD1, 6 bases. Germline CDR1 reads GTSNPN; CDR2 reads SVGIG (reference sequence). The CDR3 covers 16 residues. V gave up 0 bases and J gave up 2 bases, with 16 bases separating them. CDR3 loop: CAWSVGYRVGQETQYF. The CDR3 DNA sequence: TGTGCCTGGAGTGTCGGTTACAGGGTAGGACAAGAGACCCAGTACTTC.

The chain carries TRBV18 and TRBJ2-1, with TRBD1 as a possible D gene (6 bases). This CDR3 has 17 amino acids. Trimming removed 1 base from V and 5 bases from J, with 18 bases in between. Germline CDR1 KGHSH, CDR2 LQKENI. The CDR3 is CASSPRMPDRQNNEQFF. The CDR3, as DNA: TGTGCCAGCTCACCACGTATGCCGGACAGACAAAACAATGAGCAGTTCTTC. The variable domain in full, with the rest retrieved from reference TRBV18 and TRBJ2-1, is NAGVMQNPRHLVRRRGQEARLRCSPMKGHSHVYWYRQLPEEGLKFMVYLQKENIIDESGMPKERFSAEFPKEGPSILRIQQVVRGDSAAYFCASSPRMPDRQNNEQFFGPGTRLTVL.

V usage is TRBV12-3 or TRBV12-4 and J usage is TRBJ2-1; D is unresolved. V was cut by 1 base and J by 1 base, with 8 bases left in between. CDR3 length: 15 residues. In DNA, the CDR3 is TGTGCCAGCAGTTTAGTGTTAGGGTCCTACAATGAGCAGTTCTTC. Protein: CASSLVLGSYNEQFF.

On this clonotype itself: A clone one base away is much larger, so this may be a read error. V usage is TRBV5-1 and J usage is TRBJ2-7; 9 bases map to TRBD2. CDR1 and CDR2 (germline): SGHRS, YFSETQ. CDR3 size: 18 residues. The V segment lost 0 bases and the J segment 3 bases; nucleotides outside the gene matches: 13. The CDR3 coding sequence is TGCGCCAGCAGCTTGGGGCTTGGGACTAGCAGGAGTATCTACGAGCAGTACTTC. Its protein product is CASSLGLGTSRSIYEQYF. The variable domain in full, with the rest retrieved from reference TRBV5-1 and TRBJ2-7, is KAGVTQTPRYLIKTRGQQVTLSCSPISGHRSVSWYQQTPGQGLQFLFEYFSETQRNKGNFPGRFSGRQFSNSRSEMNVSTLELGDSALYLCASSLGLGTSRSIYEQYFGPGTRLTVT.

This clonotype was picked up a small number of times. The V call is TRBV27, the J call TRBJ2-7, with unresolved D. Trimming stripped 0 bases from V and 4 bases from J, with 10 bases between. CDR1 is MNHEY and CDR2 is SMNVEV in the germline V gene (reference sequence). This CDR3 spans 14 amino acids. DNA of the CDR3: TGTGCCAGCAGTTTATCCCCGGAAGGGTACGAGCAGTACTTC. Translated, it gives CASSLSPEGYEQYF.

This clonotype was counted at least ten times. This chain links TRBV7-2 with TRBJ2-3; 10 bases are a match to TRBD2. The germline V gene has CDR1 SGHTA and CDR2 FQGNSA. The CDR3 is made up of 16 amino acids. J gave up 0 bases and V 0 bases, and 0 bases lay outside the gene matches. Written as DNA, the CDR3 is TGTGCCAGCAGCTTAGCGGGACTAGCGAGCACAGATACGCAGTATTTT. This gives the protein CASSLAGLASTDTQYF.

This clonotype showed up just a few times. V gene TRBV6-2 or TRBV6-3 combines with J gene TRBJ2-5; 7 bases fit TRBD1. J gave up 2 bases and V 7 bases, and 10 bases lay outside the gene matches. The CDR3 length is 15 residues. CDR1 MNHEY and CDR2 SVGEGT come from the germline V gene. The CDR3 protein is CASIRVVGQQETQYF. The DNA for the CDR3 is TGTGCCAGCATCCGAGTCGTGGGACAGCAAGAGACCCAGTACTTC.

In its sample, this clonotype was seen a few times. This chain joins TRBV5-1 and TRBJ2-2; possibly TRBD2 for D (5 bases). V was clipped by 0 bases and J by 3 bases, with 9 bases between them. Germline V lookup: CDR1 SGHRS, CDR2 YFSETQ. The CDR3 covers 15 residues. CDR3 residues: CASSLVLGDTGELFF. CDR3 sequence (DNA): TGCGCCAGCAGCTTGGTTCTGGGAGACACCGGGGAGCTGTTTTTT.

This clonotype was detected a few times. This chain joins TRBV20-1 and TRBJ1-3; D remains unclear. Deletions cut 0 bases from V and 3 bases from J, with 12 bases between. The CDR3 length is 15 residues. Germline loops: CDR1 DFQATT, CDR2 SNEGSKA (reference sequence). The CDR3 loop reads CSARDPAVYGNTIYF. The CDR3, as DNA: TGCAGTGCTAGAGATCCGGCAGTTTATGGAAACACCATATATTTT.

This chain links TRBV10-3 with TRBJ1-5; D possibly corresponds to TRBD1 (5 bases). Per the germline V gene, CDR1 is ENHRY and CDR2 is SYGVKD. The V end lost 10 bases, the J end lost 4 bases, and 20 bases lay between the germline ends. The CDR3 totals 15 residues. The CDR3 sequence: CATTQGRQLNQPQHF. The CDR3 DNA sequence: TGTGCCACCACCCAAGGAAGACAGTTGAATCAGCCCCAGCATTTT.